Each of the 27 T cell receptor beta chains below was sequenced from the same sample in a study of lymphopenia after photon versus proton radiotherapy (dated by TCRdb to the late 2010s). The library was prepared using the immunoSEQ multiplex PCR assay. TCRdb holds this immuneACCESS table with in-frame rearrangements only. Some clones are missing; in checked studies, unresolved V genes explain under half, and the rest has no known cause. For this sample there are some 76,000 clones; around 92% appear just once. Approximately 2.1% of the sample is held by the ten biggest clonotypes. The material sequenced was peripheral blood, taken from a patient treated with photon-based radiotherapy. The source of these receptors is a woman between 40 and 50 years old with cholangiocarcinoma.

The gene calls are TRBV7-2 and TRBJ1-1; no definite D call. There are 15 residues in the CDR3. Trimming pared 6 bases from V and 0 bases from J, leaving 14 bases between. Germline-derived CDR1 and CDR2 are SGHTA and FQGNSA. CDR3: CASSRSVSVNTEAFF. The CDR3 region has the DNA TGTGCCAGCAGTAGAAGCGTTAGTGTGAACACTGAAGCTTTCTTT.

The chain carries TRBV4-1 and TRBJ2-1; 8 bases are shared with TRBD2. The length of the CDR3 is 15 residues. The trim removed 3 bases at V and 5 bases at J, leaving 6 bases unmatched. The germline CDR1 and CDR2 sequences are MGHRA and YSYEKL. DNA of the CDR3: TGCGCCAGCAGCCATCGGACTAGCACCGACAATGAGCAGTTCTTC. This sequence encodes CASSHRTSTDNEQFF.

The chain has TRBV7-9 and TRBJ1-1; D is unresolved. CDR3 length equals 15 residues. Trimming took 4 bases from V and 3 from J, leaving 15 bases between them. Germline values: CDR1 SEHNR, CDR2 FQNEAQ (reference sequence). The CDR3 spells CASSYRARGHTEAFF. CDR3 nucleotide sequence: TGTGCCAGCAGCTATCGGGCCCGTGGCCACACTGAAGCTTTCTTT.

V is TRBV7-5 and J is TRBJ2-5; the table names TRBD1, a call not compared with the DNA. TRBV7-5 is recorded as a pseudogene. The CDR3 contains 17 residues. The CDR3 region is CARSLSLPGQNVETQYF. In DNA form, the CDR3 reads TGTGCCAGAAGCTTATCATTACCGGGACAGAATGTAGAGACCCAGTACTTC.

CDR3 sequence: CASSLSPGHQPQHF. The CDR3 coding sequence is TGTGCCAGCAGTTTATCTCCAGGGCATCAGCCCCAGCATTTT. This sequence joins TRBV28 and TRBJ1-5; D perhaps matches TRBD1 (5 bases). The CDR3 contains 14 residues. Trimming removed 1 base at V and 5 bases at J, with 9 bases between. Germline V gene sequence: CDR1 MDHEN, CDR2 SYDVKM.

The chain joins TRBV7-9 to TRBJ1-1; weak D call: TRBD1 (6 bases). V lost 8 bases, J lost 4 bases, and 14 bases lay in between. This CDR3 spans 13 amino acids. Germline V gene lookup returns CDR1 SEHNR and CDR2 FQNEAQ (reference sequence). The CDR3 DNA follows: TGTGCCAGCGTCCGGGGGGCGGTCACTGAAGCTTTCTTT. The encoded protein is CASVRGAVTEAFF.

The V call is TRBV30, the J call TRBJ2-6; D is perhaps TRBD1 (5 bases). CDR3 size: 13 residues. V was clipped by 5 bases and J by 0 bases, with 5 bases between them. Germline CDR1 and CDR2: GTSNPN and SVGIG (reference sequence). The CDR3 loop is CAWDSSGANVLTF. The CDR3 bases are TGTGCCTGGGACAGCTCTGGGGCCAACGTCCTGACTTTC.

This clone was counted once. This chain uses TRBV5-6 with TRBJ1-2, with D maybe TRBD1 (6 bases). CDR1 is SGHDT and CDR2 is YYEEEE in the germline V gene. V was clipped by 0 bases and J by 8 bases, with 14 bases between them. This CDR3 region has 14 residues. CDR3 sequence reads: CASSLARGGSGYTF. The CDR3 DNA reads as TGTGCCAGCAGCTTGGCCAGGGGAGGTTCCGGCTACACCTTC.

The CDR3 DNA reads as TGCGCCAGCAGCTCCGGACTAGCGGGGGGACACGCTAGCACAGATACGCAGTATTTT. This sequence encodes CASSSGLAGGHASTDTQYF. This chain uses TRBV5-1 with TRBJ2-3, with 14 bases lining up with TRBD2. CDR1 and CDR2 from the germline V gene are SGHRS and YFSETQ. The CDR3 has 19 amino acids. J lost 0 bases, V lost 3 bases, and 9 bases had no gene match.

The chain uses TRBV19 and TRBJ2-1; D may be TRBD2 (5 bases). V lost 3 bases and J 5 bases, leaving 11 bases between the germline ends. This CDR3 spans 14 amino acids. From germline, CDR1 is LNHDA and CDR2 SQIVND (reference sequence). CDR3: CASSISVRHNEQFF. For the CDR3, the DNA is TGTGCCAGTAGTATTAGCGTTAGACACAATGAGCAGTTCTTC.

This chain connects TRBV15 to TRBJ2-3, with D possibly being TRBD2 (5 bases). This CDR3 is built from 14 residues. CDR1 LNHNV and CDR2 YYDKDF come from the germline V gene (reference sequence). V lost 1 base to trimming and J lost 5 bases, with 10 bases between them. The CDR3 is CATSRGLLGDTQYF. The CDR3 region has the DNA TGTGCCACCAGCAGAGGGTTACTAGGAGATACGCAGTATTTT.

This clone was counted once. V usage is TRBV29-1 and J usage is TRBJ2-2; D may be TRBD2 (6 bases). The length of the CDR3 is 11 residues. The V end lost 7 bases, the J end lost 7 bases, and 10 bases lay between the germline ends. CDR1 is SQVTM, CDR2 ANQGSEA, per germline. The CDR3 spells CSGRALGELFF. Here the CDR3 DNA reads TGCAGCGGGAGGGCCCTCGGGGAGCTGTTTTTT.

The chain has TRBV25-1 and TRBJ1-2; D may be TRBD1 (5 bases). Trimming took off 5 bases at V and 4 bases at J, with 17 bases between the two ends. This CDR3 spans 15 amino acids. The germline V gene encodes CDR1 MGHDK and CDR2 SYGVNS. The CDR3 is CASSPTVGGSYGYTF. In DNA form, the CDR3 reads TGTGCCAGCAGTCCCACGGTGGGGGGGTCCTATGGCTACACCTTC.

The chain combines TRBV7-9 with TRBJ2-3; TRBD2 agrees at 12 bases. V lost 0 bases to trimming and J lost 3 bases; unmatched junction nucleotides: 10. CDR1 is SEHNR and CDR2 is FQNEAQ in the germline V gene (reference sequence). The CDR3 sequence is 19 residues long. The CDR3 sequence: CASSLALASGRANTDTQYF. The DNA of the CDR3 is TGTGCCAGCAGCTTAGCGCTGGCTAGCGGGAGGGCCAATACAGATACGCAGTATTTT.

V and J are TRBV5-6 and TRBJ2-5, with 15 bases fitting TRBD2. Germline CDR1 SGHDT, CDR2 YYEEEE. The CDR3 is 18 residues long. V trimming: 2 bases; J trimming: 4 bases; junction bases outside the gene matches: 9. CDR3 sequence (DNA): TGTGCCAGCAGCTTTCGGACTAGCGGGGGGGTAGTTGGAGAGACCCAGTACTTC. This codes for CASSFRTSGGVVGETQYF.

This clone was detected once. This chain connects TRBV2 to TRBJ1-1; D is undetermined. The CDR3 runs 14 residues. Between the trimmed V and J ends, which lost 5 bases and 4 bases, there was a span of 14 bases. The germline V gene encodes CDR1 SNHLY and CDR2 FYNNEI. The CDR3 region has the DNA TGTGCCAGCAGTCCCGAGCGACGAAGCACTGAAGCTTTCTTT. Translated: CASSPERRSTEAFF.

The genes are TRBV7-9 and TRBJ2-1; 8 bases match TRBD2. This CDR3 has 15 residues. CDR1 and CDR2 (germline): SEHNR, FQNEAQ (reference sequence). Trimming removed 1 base from V and 4 bases from J; junction bases left unmatched: 3. DNA of the CDR3: TGTGCCAGCAGCTTAGTTAGCGGGACATACAATGAGCAGTTCTTC. The encoded protein is CASSLVSGTYNEQFF. Full variable domain (remainder filled in from reference TRBV7-9 and TRBJ2-1): DTGVSQNPRHKITKRGQNVTFRCDPISEHNRLYWYRQTLGQGPEFLTYFQNEAQLEKSRLLSDRFSAERPKGSFSTLEIQRTEQGDSAMYLCASSLVSGTYNEQFFGPGTRLTVL.

V gene TRBV5-1 combines with J gene TRBJ1-2, with TRBD1 matching over 8 bases. Trimming took 3 bases from V and 1 from J; bases not matched to a gene: 5. Per the germline V gene, CDR1 is SGHRS and CDR2 is YFSETQ. The CDR3 runs to 15 residues. The CDR3 loop is CASSSGQGNNYGYTF. DNA for the CDR3: TGCGCCAGCAGCTCAGGACAGGGAAATAACTATGGCTACACCTTC.

The chain combines TRBV6-1 with TRBJ2-3, with TRBD2 as a possible D gene (5 bases). The ends were cut back, 3 bases at V and 5 bases at J, with 12 bases in the middle. Germline CDR1 reads MNHNS; CDR2 reads SASEGT. The CDR3 loop spans 14 amino acids. CDR3 bases: TGTGCCAGCAGTGACGGACTTCGGGGAGATACGCAGTATTTT. Translated, it gives CASSDGLRGDTQYF.

This clone was observed at least ten times. J is TRBJ2-7 and V is TRBV28; 7 bases agree with TRBD2. The ends lost 6 bases at V and 2 bases at J; junction bases unmatched: 7. The CDR3 is 14 amino acids. Germline-derived CDR1 and CDR2 are MDHEN and SYDVKM. CDR3 sequence: CASSHESGTYEQYF. The DNA of the CDR3 is TGTGCCAGCAGCCACGAGAGCGGGACCTACGAGCAGTACTTC.

This chain links TRBV5-6 with TRBJ1-1, with 7 bases aligning to TRBD1. Unmatched junction bases numbered 8, after V lost 1 base and J lost 5 bases. CDR1 SGHDT and CDR2 YYEEEE come from the germline V gene. The CDR3 spans 15 residues. CDR3 region: CASSLFAGGGTEAFF. CDR3 coding DNA: TGTGCCAGCAGCTTGTTCGCAGGGGGAGGGACTGAAGCTTTCTTT.

Here the CDR3 DNA reads TGTGCCAGTAATACACTGGGCCAGGGCAATCAGCCCCAGCATTTT. Its translation is CASNTLGQGNQPQHF. The chain combines TRBV19 with TRBJ1-5; D unclear. The CDR3 is 15 amino acids. Per germline, CDR1 LNHDA and CDR2 SQIVND (reference sequence). Trimming left V 7 bases short and J 2 bases short, with 15 bases between.

This chain links TRBV28 with TRBJ1-5; no firm D call. CDR1 and CDR2 (germline): MDHEN, SYDVKM. The ends were cut back, 5 bases at V and 1 base at J, with 6 bases in the middle. The CDR3 has 13 residues. Here the CDR3 DNA reads TGTGCCAGCAGTATGAACAGCAATCAGCCCCAGCATTTT. It yields the protein CASSMNSNQPQHF.

The V gene is TRBV5-1, the J gene TRBJ2-2; TRBD1 matches 8 bases. With V trimmed by 3 bases and J by 6 bases, 13 bases remained unmatched. Germline V gene lookup returns CDR1 SGHRS and CDR2 YFSETQ. This CDR3 has 17 residues. In nucleotides, the CDR3 is TGCGCCAGCAGCTCCCACACTCAGGGGGCGCCTGCCGGGGAGCTGTTTTTT. Its protein is CASSSHTQGAPAGELFF.

The gene calls are TRBV28 and TRBJ1-1; D is perhaps TRBD1 (5 bases). The CDR3 runs to 14 residues. Germline V gene lookup returns CDR1 MDHEN and CDR2 SYDVKM. V lost 6 bases, J lost 0 bases, and 11 bases lay in between. CDR3 nucleotides: TGTGCCAGCAGCTTGGGGGGATTGAACACTGAAGCTTTCTTT. This gives the protein CASSLGGLNTEAFF.

The rearrangement joins TRBV9 to TRBJ2-3; 10 nucleotides line up with TRBD2. Losses at the gene ends were 0 bases for V and 4 bases for J; bases not matched to a gene: 8. The CDR3 is 17 amino acids. Germline values: CDR1 SGDLS, CDR2 YYNGEE. CDR3 in DNA: TGTGCCAGCAGCGTAGCGGGGTTAGCGGGAGGCCCAGATACGCAGTATTTT. It is translated as CASSVAGLAGGPDTQYF.

The V gene is TRBV6-5, the J gene TRBJ2-7; tentative D call: TRBD1 (5 bases). The CDR3 consists of 15 residues. Trimming removed 0 bases from V and 4 bases from J, with 13 bases in between. From germline, CDR1 is MNHEY and CDR2 SVGAGI. The CDR3 here is CASSYSFRAVYEQYF. CDR3 bases: TGTGCCAGCAGTTACTCGTTCAGGGCCGTGTACGAGCAGTACTTC.